The 9 T cell receptor beta chains listed next were all sequenced from one sample in a study of T cells in Graves' hyperthyroidism and ophthalmopathy. Amplified TCR beta CDR3 regions came from RNA transcripts. In the first-round RT-PCR of the TCR CDR3, the HTBI primer set was used. MiXCR, run by TCRdb on the multiplex PCR reads, gives a single entry per CDR3 protein. The sample shows some 770,000 distinct CDR3 sequences, less than 20% of them seen only once. Sequenced material: blood. The receptor source for this set is a man younger than 30 with Graves' hyperthyroidism.

The J gene is TRBJ2-2, the V gene TRBV7-9; no definite D call. V was clipped by 5 bases and J by 6 bases, with 7 bases between them. This CDR3 comprises 12 residues. The germline V gene has CDR1 SEHNR and CDR2 FQNEAQ (reference sequence). Here the CDR3 reads CASSAVAGELFF. The DNA for the CDR3 is TGTGCCAGCAGCGCCGTAGCCGGGGAGCTGTTTTTT. Full variable domain (outside the CDR3, taken from reference TRBV7-9 and TRBJ2-2): DTGVSQNPRHKITKRGQNVTFRCDPISEHNRLYWYRQTLGQGPEFLTYFQNEAQLEKSRLLSDRFSAERPKGSFSTLEIQRTEQGDSAMYLCASSAVAGELFFGEGSRLTVL.

V usage is TRBV11-3 and J usage is TRBJ2-2; 12 bases are a match to TRBD2. CDR1 and CDR2 from the germline V gene are SGHNT and YENEEA. V gave up 4 bases and J gave up 4 bases; unmatched junction bases: 4. CDR3 size: 16 residues. CDR3 amino acids: CASSSGLAGTTGELFF. As DNA, the CDR3 is TGTGCCAGCAGCTCTGGACTAGCGGGAACCACCGGGGAGCTGTTTTTT.

The V gene is TRBV11-2, the J gene TRBJ2-3; D is unclear. Germline lookup yields CDR1 SGHAT and CDR2 FQNNGV. The CDR3 extends over 14 amino acids. V was cut by 5 bases and J by 2 bases, with 11 bases left in between. The CDR3 region is CASSRDWVTDTQYF. Here the CDR3 DNA reads TGTGCCAGCAGCAGGGATTGGGTCACAGATACGCAGTATTTT.

The DNA of the CDR3 is TGTGCCACAAAGACTAGCGGGAGGGAAAATGAGCAGTTCTTC. Protein: CATKTSGRENEQFF. The gene calls are TRBV10-3 and TRBJ2-1; 14 bases match TRBD2. J lost 7 bases, V lost 10 bases, and 6 bases had no gene match. CDR1 is ENHRY and CDR2 is SYGVKD in the germline V gene. The CDR3 spans 14 residues.

The table lists this clonotype with many counts. The gene calls are TRBV28 and TRBJ2-1; no firm D call. CDR1 and CDR2 from the germline V gene are MDHEN and SYDVKM. The CDR3 is made up of 13 amino acids. Trimming removed 7 bases from V and 4 bases from J, with 11 bases in between. The CDR3 region is CASNGWRYNEQFF. The CDR3 coding sequence is TGTGCCAGCAACGGTTGGCGGTACAATGAGCAGTTCTTC.

The table lists this clonotype with many counts. The V and J genes are TRBV10-3 and TRBJ1-1; 8 bases agree with TRBD1. V lost 10 bases, J lost 0 bases, and 10 bases stayed unmatched. Germline CDR1 and CDR2: ENHRY and SYGVKD. The CDR3 spans 15 residues. As DNA, the CDR3 is TGTGCCACCCTATCGGACAGGGCCATGAACACTGAAGCTTTCTTT. This sequence encodes CATLSDRAMNTEAFF.

This clonotype was observed a few times. The chain has TRBV2 and TRBJ2-5; 12 bases line up with TRBD1. The CDR3 runs to 16 residues. V lost 4 bases to trimming and J lost 5 bases; unmatched junction nucleotides: 8. Germline loops: CDR1 SNHLY, CDR2 FYNNEI. The CDR3 loop reads CASSVPGQGARETQYF. CDR3 DNA: TGTGCCAGCAGTGTCCCGGGACAGGGGGCGCGGGAGACCCAGTACTTC.

This clonotype was picked up a small number of times. The chain uses TRBV20-1 and TRBJ2-3; D gene unclear. The CDR3 has 15 amino acids. Trimming took off 1 base at V and 7 bases at J, with 18 bases between the two ends. Germline CDR1 is DFQATT and CDR2 is SNEGSKA (reference sequence). The DNA of the CDR3 is TGCAGTGCTAGAGCTTCTCGGGCTTTCGGCCATACGCAGTATTTT. Amino acid sequence: CSARASRAFGHTQYF.

About this clonotype itself: The junction and the germline gene differ at one end; a read error may be behind it. The chain employs TRBV2 and TRBJ1-4, with D unresolved. Germline loops: CDR1 SNHLY, CDR2 FYNNEI. The CDR3 covers 14 residues. The CDR3 DNA is TGTGCCGGCAGTGAAAGGCAGGTGGATGAAAAACTGTTTTTT. Translation gives CAGSERQVDEKLFF.